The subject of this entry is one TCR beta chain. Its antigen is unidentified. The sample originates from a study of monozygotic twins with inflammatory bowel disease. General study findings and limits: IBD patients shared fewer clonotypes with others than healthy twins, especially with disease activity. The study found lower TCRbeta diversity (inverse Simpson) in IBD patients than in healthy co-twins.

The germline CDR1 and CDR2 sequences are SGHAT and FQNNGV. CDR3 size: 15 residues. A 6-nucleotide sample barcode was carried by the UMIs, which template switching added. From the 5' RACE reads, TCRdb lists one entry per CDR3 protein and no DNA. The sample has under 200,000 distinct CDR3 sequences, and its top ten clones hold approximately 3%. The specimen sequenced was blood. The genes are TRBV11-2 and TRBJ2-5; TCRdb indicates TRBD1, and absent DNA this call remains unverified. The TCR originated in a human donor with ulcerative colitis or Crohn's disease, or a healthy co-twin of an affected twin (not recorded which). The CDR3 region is CASSLDRGPQETQYF.